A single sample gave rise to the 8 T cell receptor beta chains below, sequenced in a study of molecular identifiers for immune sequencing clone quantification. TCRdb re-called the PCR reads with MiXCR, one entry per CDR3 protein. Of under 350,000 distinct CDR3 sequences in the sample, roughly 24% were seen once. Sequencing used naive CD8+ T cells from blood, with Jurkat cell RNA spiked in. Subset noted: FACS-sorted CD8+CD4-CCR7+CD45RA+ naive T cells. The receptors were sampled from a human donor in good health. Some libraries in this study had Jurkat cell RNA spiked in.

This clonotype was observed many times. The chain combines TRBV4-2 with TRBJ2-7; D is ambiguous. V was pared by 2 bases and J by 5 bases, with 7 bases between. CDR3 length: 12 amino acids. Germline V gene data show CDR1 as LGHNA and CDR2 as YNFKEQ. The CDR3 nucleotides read TGTGCCAGCAGCCAATATGGCGACGAGCAGTACTTC. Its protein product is CASSQYGDEQYF.

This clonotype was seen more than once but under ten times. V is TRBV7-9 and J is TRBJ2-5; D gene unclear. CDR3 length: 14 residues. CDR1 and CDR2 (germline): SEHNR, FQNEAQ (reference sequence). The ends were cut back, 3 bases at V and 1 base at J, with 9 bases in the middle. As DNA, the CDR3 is TGTGCCAGCAGCTTCCCGGCGGTCCAAGAGACCCAGTACTTC. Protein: CASSFPAVQETQYF.

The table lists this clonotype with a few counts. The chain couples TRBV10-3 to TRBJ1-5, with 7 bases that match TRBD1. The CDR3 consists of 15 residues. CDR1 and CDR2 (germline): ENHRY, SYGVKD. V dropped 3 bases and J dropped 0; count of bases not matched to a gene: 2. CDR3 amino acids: CAISDDRASNQPQHF. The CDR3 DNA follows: TGTGCCATCAGTGACGACAGGGCTAGCAATCAGCCCCAGCATTTT.

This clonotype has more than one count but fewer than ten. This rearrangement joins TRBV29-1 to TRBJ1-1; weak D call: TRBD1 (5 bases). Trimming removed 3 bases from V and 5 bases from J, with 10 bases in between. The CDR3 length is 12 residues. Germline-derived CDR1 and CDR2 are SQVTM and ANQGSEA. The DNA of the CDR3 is TGCAGCGTTGAGCCCTCAGGGACTGAAGCTTTCTTT. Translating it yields CSVEPSGTEAFF.

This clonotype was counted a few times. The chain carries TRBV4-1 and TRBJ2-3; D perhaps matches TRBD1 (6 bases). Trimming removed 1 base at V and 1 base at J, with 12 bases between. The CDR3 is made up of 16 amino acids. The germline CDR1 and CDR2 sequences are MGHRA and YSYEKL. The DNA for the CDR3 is TGCGCCAGCAGCCAAGTGGGGGCTCGGGGCACAGATACGCAGTATTTT. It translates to CASSQVGARGTDTQYF.

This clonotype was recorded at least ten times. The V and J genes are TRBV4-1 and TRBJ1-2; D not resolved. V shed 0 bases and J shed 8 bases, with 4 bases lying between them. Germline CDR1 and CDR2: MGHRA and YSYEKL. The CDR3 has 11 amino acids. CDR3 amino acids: CASSQDRGYTF. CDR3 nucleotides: TGCGCCAGCAGCCAAGATCGGGGCTACACCTTC.

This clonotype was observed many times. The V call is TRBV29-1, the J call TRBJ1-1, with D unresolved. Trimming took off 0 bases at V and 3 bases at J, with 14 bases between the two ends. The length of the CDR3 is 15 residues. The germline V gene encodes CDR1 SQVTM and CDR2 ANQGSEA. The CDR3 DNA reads TGCAGCGTTGAAGAATCGGGAGTTCTGGACACTGAAGCTTTCTTT. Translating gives CSVEESGVLDTEAFF. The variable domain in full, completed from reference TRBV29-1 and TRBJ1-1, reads SAVISQKPSRDICQRGTSLTIQCQVDSQVTMMFWYRQQPGQSLTLIATANQGSEATYESGFVIDKFPISRPNLTFSTLTVSNMSPEDSSIYLCSVEESGVLDTEAFFGQGTRLTVV.

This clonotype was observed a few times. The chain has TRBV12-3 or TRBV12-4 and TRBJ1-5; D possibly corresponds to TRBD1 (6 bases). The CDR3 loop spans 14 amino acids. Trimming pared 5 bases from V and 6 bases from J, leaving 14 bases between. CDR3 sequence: CASSADSSTQPQHF. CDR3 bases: TGTGCCAGCAGTGCGGACAGCTCTACTCAGCCCCAGCATTTT.